One and the same sample provided the 4 T cell receptor beta chains below, sequenced in a study of blood T cell repertoires in COVID-19. Sequencing was performed with immunoSEQ multiplex PCR; in TCRdb, only in-frame clones are kept and a portion is missing. Of around 250,000 clones in the sample, over 70% were seen once. Input material: PBMCs or T cells enriched from blood (not recorded which). Receptor source: a woman aged 40 to 50 who had been exposed to COVID-19.

The V gene is TRBV10-3, the J gene TRBJ1-1; perhaps TRBD1 as D (5 bases). The CDR3 consists of 14 residues. The V end was cut by 2 bases, the J end by 3 bases, with 10 bases between. Germline V gives CDR1 ENHRY, CDR2 SYGVKD. The CDR3 spells CAISEQGLDTEAFF. CDR3 nucleotide sequence: TGTGCCATCAGTGAGCAGGGTTTGGACACTGAAGCTTTCTTT.

A single count supports this clone. This chain joins TRBV15 and TRBJ1-5; D uncertain. Germline CDR1 and CDR2: LNHNV and YYDKDF (reference sequence). Trimming left V 0 bases short and J 0 bases short, with 9 bases between. This CDR3 comprises 16 residues. CDR3 nucleotide sequence: TGTGCCACCAGCAGAGATCTAGGTGTTAGCAATCAGCCCCAGCATTTT. Translation gives CATSRDLGVSNQPQHF.

The chain joins TRBV2 to TRBJ2-3; 10 positions match TRBD2. V gave up 5 bases and J gave up 6 bases; unmatched junction bases: 8. The CDR3 runs 15 residues. Germline lookup yields CDR1 SNHLY and CDR2 FYNNEI. The CDR3 loop is CASSSLAGAGDTQYF. CDR3 nucleotides: TGTGCCAGCAGTTCCCTAGCGGGGGCAGGTGATACGCAGTATTTT.

The genes are TRBV24-1 and TRBJ2-1, with TRBD2 matching 13 bases. The CDR3 contains 16 residues. Trimming at V came to 4 bases and at J to 4 bases, leaving 3 bases not matched to a gene. The germline CDR1 and CDR2 sequences are KGHDR and SFDVKD. The CDR3 bases are TGTGCCACCAGTGAGCCGACTAGCGGGAGGTACAATGAGCAGTTCTTC. This translates into CATSEPTSGRYNEQFF.